What follows describes a single T cell receptor (beta chain). Its antigen is still unknown. This sample is drawn from a study of cytomegalovirus exposure and HLA in healthy donors. The PCR employed 60 Vbeta primers together with 13 Jbeta primers. Original data processing: Unique TCR beta chains totaled about 78 million in a later count, with 8.5 million to 12 million of them shared. Sequenced by immunoSEQ multiplex PCR; TCRdb stores in-frame clones only, minus some. The D gene and trimming were derived from the DNA, and the V and J assignments and clone size from that table. The sample lists about 140,000 clones, 75% occurring once. V shed 2 bases and J 9 bases; nucleotides not matched to a gene: 14. Germline loops: CDR1 SGHTS, CDR2 YDEGEE. The length of the CDR3 is 17 residues. The study's findings and limits: Reportedly, HLA-A and HLA-B alleles of most subjects were accurately predicted from TCR beta.

Source material: PBMCs. The chain recombines TRBV5-8 with TRBJ1-6; 7 nucleotides line up with TRBD1. The receptor's source is a man between 40 and 49 years old in good health and CMV-seronegative. CDR3 nucleotides: TGTGCCAGCAGCTTTCGGGAACGGAGGGGGCGCCTTTCACCCCTCCACTTT. It specifies CASSFRERRGRLSPLHF.